This TCR beta chain was observed in a study of blood T cell repertoires in COVID-19. Study-wide background: Some COVID-19 samples were acute and others convalescent; all came from the United States, Italy and Spain. The analysed material was cDNA or gDNA that came from T cells, B-cell-depleted T cells, or PBMCs.

Study processing details: Amplification of reference gene primers was used by the study to estimate nucleated cell counts. The protocol was immunoSEQ multiplex PCR, while the TCRdb copy is restricted to in-frame clones and leaves out a portion. V, J and clone size are taken as reported in that table, and D and trimming were inferred from the DNA itself. The table includes about 220,000 clones, under 90% detected once. The CDR3 sequence is 13 residues long. The V end lost 6 bases, the J end lost 4 bases, and 10 bases lay between the germline ends. V is TRBV12-3 or TRBV12-4 and J is TRBJ1-5, with D hard to call. Material: peripheral blood. The TCR sequence derives from a woman of 80 years or more with acute or convalescent COVID-19. The CDR3 DNA reads as TGTGCCAGCAGCAGTCACCGTAATCAGCCCCAGCATTTT. This translates into CASSSHRNQPQHF.